What follows are 27 T cell receptor beta chains derived from one specimen sequenced in a study of blood T cells in healthy people across ages. Then a second PCR, running roughly 6 to 11 cycles, was carried out with a sample-barcoded 5' primer and a J-beta primer mix. TCRdb redid the calling of the 5' RACE reads with MiXCR, one entry per CDR3 protein. The table shows more than 900,000 distinct CDR3 sequences, with 25% to 35% occurring only once. These data are also associated with another study on T cells of mothers and their children.

Sequenced input: blood. The receptor source for this set is a woman between 40 and 50 years old in good health.

This chain uses TRBV2 with TRBJ1-2, with D unresolved. The CDR3 is 10 amino acids. V was clipped by 3 bases and J by 14 bases, with 10 bases between them. Germline-derived CDR1 and CDR2 are SNHLY and FYNNEI. CDR3 sequence (DNA): TGTGCCAGCAGTGATACGTTATGGACCTTC. The encoded protein is CASSDTLWTF.

Points on this clonotype: This could be a read error, since a much larger clone is one nucleotide away. V is TRBV9 and J is TRBJ2-7; TRBD2 matches at 13 bases. In germline, CDR1 is SGDLS, CDR2 YYNGEE. This CDR3 comprises 18 residues. Trimming at V came to 0 bases and at J to 2 bases, leaving 8 bases not matched to a gene. CDR3 nucleotide sequence: TGTGCCAGCAGCGTAGGACCGCTCGGGACTAGCGGGACCTACGAGCAGTACTTC. This gives the protein CASSVGPLGTSGTYEQYF.

This chain links TRBV28 with TRBJ1-1, with D unresolved. V was shortened by 7 bases and J by 0 bases, with 6 bases between the two germline ends. Germline assignment: CDR1 MDHEN and CDR2 SYDVKM. CDR3 size: 12 residues. DNA for the CDR3: TGTGCCAGCAACTGGCTGAACACTGAAGCTTTCTTT. Its protein product is CASNWLNTEAFF.

The rearrangement links TRBV10-2 to TRBJ1-5; D gene unclear. CDR3 length: 13 amino acids. Germline loops: CDR1 WSHSY, CDR2 SAAADI. V was cut by 7 bases and J by 5 bases, with 12 bases left in between. The CDR3 loop reads CASTHEAHQPQHF. The DNA of the CDR3 is TGCGCCAGCACCCACGAGGCGCATCAGCCCCAGCATTTT.

The table lists this clonotype with a few counts. CDR3 loop: CASGLQGATAEQYF. CDR3 coding DNA: TGTGCCAGCGGATTACAAGGGGCGACCGCCGAGCAGTACTTC. J is TRBJ2-7 and V is TRBV28; a weak D match, TRBD1 (5 bases). V lost 8 bases and J 6 bases, leaving 20 bases between the germline ends. Looked up from germline, CDR1 is MDHEN and CDR2 is SYDVKM. The CDR3 is 14 residues long.

This clonotype was observed at least ten times. The rearrangement joins TRBV7-3 to TRBJ2-7; 8 bases match TRBD2. The junction had 9 bases not matched to a gene; V was cut back by 0 bases and J by 2 bases. The CDR3 totals 17 residues. Germline CDR1 reads SGHTA; CDR2 reads FQGTGA. CDR3 in amino acids: CASSLTSVGGGTYEQYF. The CDR3 DNA reads TGTGCCAGCAGCTTAACGTCGGTGGGCGGGGGGACCTACGAGCAGTACTTC.

The rearrangement links TRBV6-5 to TRBJ1-1; D is possibly TRBD1 (6 bases). The CDR3 consists of 14 residues. V gave up 6 bases and J gave up 10 bases, with 21 bases separating them. Germline V gene lookup returns CDR1 MNHEY and CDR2 SVGAGI. The chain's CDR3 is CASSPTNTGGTAFF. CDR3 coding DNA: TGTGCCAGCAGCCCAACCAACACTGGGGGCACAGCTTTCTTT.

This clonotype has more than one count but fewer than ten. The chain links TRBV7-2 to TRBJ2-1, with 9 bases aligning to TRBD1. V was pared by 4 bases and J by 2 bases, with 9 bases of the junction left unmatched. This CDR3 is built from 17 residues. Germline V gives CDR1 SGHTA, CDR2 FQGNSA. The CDR3 nucleotides are TGTGCCAGCAGCTCGAGGGGGGGGACAGGGCCCTACAATGAGCAGTTCTTC. This encodes CASSSRGGTGPYNEQFF. The full variable domain, in which reference TRBV7-2 and TRBJ2-1 provide the parts outside the CDR3, is GAGVSQSPSNKVTEKGKDVELRCDPISGHTALYWYRQSLGQGLEFLIYFQGNSAPDKSGLPSDRFSAERTGGSVSTLTIQRTQQEDSAVYLCASSSRGGTGPYNEQFFGPGTRLTVL.

This clonotype was seen a handful of times. V gene TRBV12-3 or TRBV12-4 combines with J gene TRBJ2-3, with D maybe TRBD2 (5 bases). The CDR3 runs to 14 residues. Trimming removed 7 bases at V and 3 bases at J, with 14 bases between. The CDR3 reads CASIRTGGTDTQYF. The CDR3 bases are TGTGCCAGCATCCGCACCGGCGGGACAGATACGCAGTATTTT.

Ten or more counts support this clonotype. CDR3 DNA: TGCAGCGTTGTACTAGTCTCCTACGAGCAGTACTTC. It specifies CSVVLVSYEQYF. J is TRBJ2-7 and V is TRBV29-1, with D perhaps matching TRBD2 (5 bases). The CDR3 consists of 12 residues. V dropped 4 bases and J dropped 0 bases, with 7 bases sitting between them. Per germline, CDR1 SQVTM and CDR2 ANQGSEA.

In its sample, this clonotype was seen many times. V gene TRBV20-1 combines with J gene TRBJ1-2; weak D call: TRBD1 (5 bases). The germline V gene has CDR1 DFQATT and CDR2 SNEGSKA (reference sequence). The CDR3 totals 12 residues. V lost 6 bases and J lost 4, with 12 bases in between. CDR3 bases: TGCAGTGCCAACCCTGGGGGCTATGGCTACACCTTC. It encodes CSANPGGYGYTF.

This clonotype was seen repeatedly, ten times or more. This chain links TRBV6-2 or TRBV6-3 with TRBJ2-4, with D perhaps matching TRBD1 (5 bases). V gave up 0 bases and J gave up 1 base, with 16 bases separating them. Germline values: CDR1 MNHEY, CDR2 SVGEGT. CDR3 length: 18 amino acids. The CDR3 region is CASSYSRPGIGAKNIQYF. The CDR3 nucleotides are TGTGCCAGCAGTTACTCGCGCCCAGGGATAGGGGCCAAAAACATTCAGTACTTC.

The chain is built from TRBV15 and TRBJ1-1; no clear D. Trimming took 0 bases from V and 1 from J, leaving 12 bases between them. CDR1 is LNHNV and CDR2 is YYDKDF in the germline V gene (reference sequence). The length of the CDR3 is 16 residues. This CDR3 is CATSRDLTGKNTEAFF. CDR3 DNA sequence: TGTGCCACCAGCAGAGATCTCACTGGTAAGAACACTGAAGCTTTCTTT.

This clonotype was observed a few times. The V and J genes are TRBV28 and TRBJ2-7, with TRBD1 identical over 7 bases. Germline trimming cut 6 bases from V and 5 bases from J; bases unmatched to any gene: 10. Germline V lookup: CDR1 MDHEN, CDR2 SYDVKM. The CDR3 contains 14 residues. CDR3 in amino acids: CASSRDTTGDEQYF. DNA for the CDR3: TGTGCCAGCAGCCGAGATACAACAGGGGACGAGCAGTACTTC.

This clonotype has only a few counts. J is TRBJ2-1 and V is TRBV6-4, with TRBD2 as a possible D gene (7 bases). Germline lookup yields CDR1 MRHNA and CDR2 SNTAGT. The CDR3 totals 12 residues. The CDR3 DNA reads TGTGAGCTCGGGGGGCCAGGACATGAGCAGTTCTTC. The encoded protein is CELGGPGHEQFF.

CDR3 residues: CASSPIEAGGNNEQFF. CDR3 nucleotides: TGTGCCAGCTCACCGATCGAAGCGGGGGGGAACAATGAGCAGTTCTTC. The chain recombines TRBV18 with TRBJ2-1, with 10 bases identical to TRBD2. The CDR3 extends over 16 amino acids. V shed 3 bases and J 5 bases; nucleotides not matched to a gene: 7. The germline CDR1 and CDR2 sequences are KGHSH and LQKENI.

Only one count was recorded for this clonotype. This may arise from a read error, as a much more abundant clone is one base away. This rearrangement joins TRBV4-1 to TRBJ1-5, with D perhaps TRBD1 (5 bases). Germline V gene lookup returns CDR1 MGHRA and CDR2 YSYEKL. The CDR3 contains 14 residues. Deletions cut 5 bases from V and 5 bases from J, with 13 bases between. Written as DNA, the CDR3 is TGCGCCAGCAGCTGCCTGCAGGGCGATCAGCCCCAGCATTTT. Residues: CASSCLQGDQPQHF.

This clonotype was picked up many times. The J gene is TRBJ2-5, the V gene TRBV4-3, with TRBD2 matching 11 bases. Trimming removed 2 bases from V and 4 bases from J; junction bases left unmatched: 3. This CDR3 spans 15 amino acids. From germline, CDR1 is LGHNA and CDR2 YSLEER. In DNA form, the CDR3 reads TGCGCCAGCAGCCAACTAGCGGGGGGTTTAGAGACCCAGTACTTC. Its protein is CASSQLAGGLETQYF.

In this sample, this clonotype turned up many times. The DNA for the CDR3 is TGCGCCAGCAGCTTGGGGGACAGGGGCTACGAGCAGTACTTC. Amino acids: CASSLGDRGYEQYF. This sequence joins TRBV5-1 and TRBJ2-7; TRBD1 agrees at 10 bases. The CDR3 loop spans 14 amino acids. The V gene end was trimmed by 0 bases and the J gene end by 3 bases; junction bases not matched to a gene: 0. Germline V CDR1 and CDR2: SGHRS, YFSETQ.

In this sample, this clonotype turned up a few times. A much larger clone differs by one base, so this may be a read error. This chain connects TRBV7-2 to TRBJ2-5; D remains ambiguous. Germline CDR1 reads SGHTA; CDR2 reads FQGNSA. V lost 7 bases and J lost 3, with 6 bases in between. The CDR3 contains 11 residues. CDR3 region: CASTSKETQYF. The CDR3, as DNA: TGTGCCAGCACCTCAAAAGAGACCCAGTACTTC.

This chain joins TRBV20-1 and TRBJ2-1, with 15 bases fitting TRBD2. CDR1 and CDR2 from the germline V gene are DFQATT and SNEGSKA (reference sequence). Trimming removed 6 bases from V and 8 bases from J; junction bases left unmatched: 14. The CDR3 contains 17 residues. CDR3 sequence: CSALPGLAGGRRDEQFF. The DNA of the CDR3 is TGCAGTGCCCTCCCGGGACTAGCGGGGGGAAGGCGGGATGAGCAGTTCTTC.

V and J are TRBV28 and TRBJ2-7; TRBD1 matches at 11 bases. Germline V CDR1 and CDR2: MDHEN, SYDVKM. CDR3 size: 16 residues. J was trimmed by 2 bases and V by 7 bases; bases with no gene match: 10. The CDR3 region is CASTQSPGQGAYEQYF. The CDR3 DNA follows: TGTGCCAGCACCCAGTCCCCGGGACAGGGGGCCTACGAGCAGTACTTC.

This clonotype was detected many times. The chain links TRBV5-1 to TRBJ2-7; TRBD1 aligns across 8 bases. V trimming: 7 bases; J trimming: 1 base; junction bases outside the gene matches: 7. The V gene's germline CDR1 is SGHRS and CDR2 YFSETQ. This CDR3 is built from 14 residues. CDR3: CASGQGQDSYEQYF. The CDR3, as DNA: TGCGCCAGCGGACAGGGACAGGATTCCTACGAGCAGTACTTC.

This chain uses TRBV9 with TRBJ1-5, with 7 positions matching TRBD1. This CDR3 has 13 amino acids. V shed 6 bases, J shed 3 bases, and the junction held 3 bases outside the gene matches. Germline CDR1 and CDR2: SGDLS and YYNGEE. The CDR3 region is CASIGQDNQPQHF. CDR3 sequence (DNA): TGTGCCAGCATCGGACAGGACAATCAGCCCCAGCATTTT.

This rearrangement joins TRBV14 to TRBJ2-1; D is uncertain. This CDR3 contains 14 residues. Between the trimmed V and J ends, which lost 0 bases and 3 bases, there was a span of 6 bases. The germline V gene has CDR1 SGHDN and CDR2 FVKESK. CDR3 protein: CASSQDVNYNEQFF. The CDR3 DNA sequence: TGTGCCAGCAGCCAAGACGTCAACTACAATGAGCAGTTCTTC.

The sample holds a few counts of this clonotype. The chain employs TRBV11-1 and TRBJ2-2; a possible D gene is TRBD1 (5 bases). This CDR3 has 13 residues. Per germline, CDR1 SGHAT and CDR2 FQDESV (reference sequence). Trimming removed 5 bases from V and 5 bases from J, with 9 bases in between. CDR3 sequence: CASSMYRTGELFF. DNA of the CDR3: TGTGCCAGCAGCATGTACAGGACCGGGGAGCTGTTTTTT.

This clonotype was counted between two and nine times. This sequence joins TRBV7-2 and TRBJ1-2, with D possibly matching TRBD1 (5 bases). This CDR3 is 16 amino acids long. V shed 1 base and J shed 8 bases, with 20 bases lying between them. CDR1 is SGHTA, CDR2 FQGNSA, per germline. CDR3 sequence reads: CASSLVGGGTAEGYTF. The CDR3, as DNA: TGTGCCAGCAGCTTAGTTGGTGGAGGGACGGCTGAAGGCTACACCTTC. Variable domain in full (rest from reference TRBV7-2 and TRBJ1-2): GAGVSQSPSNKVTEKGKDVELRCDPISGHTALYWYRQSLGQGLEFLIYFQGNSAPDKSGLPSDRFSAERTGGSVSTLTIQRTQQEDSAVYLCASSLVGGGTAEGYTFGSGTRLTVV.